This is a list of T cell receptor beta chains from one sample in a study of blood T cell repertoires in COVID-19. Some clones are missing from TCRdb's copy, which holds only in-frame ones; the method was immunoSEQ multiplex PCR. The table lists approximately 210,000 clones, around 80% of them singletons. The sequencing input was peripheral blood. These TCRs come from a woman of 80 years or more with COVID-19, enrolled during active disease. Both conserved end residues are part of each CDR3. D genes are given only for firm matches.

V gene	D gene	J gene	CDR3 DNA	CDR3 protein
TRBV2	.	TRBJ1-6	TGTGCCAGCAGGGGGACGGCGGGGAATTCACCCCTCCACTTT	CASRGTAGNSPLHF
TRBV5-1	TRBD1	TRBJ2-5	TGCGCCAGCAGCTTGGCGGGACAGGAAGAGACCCAGTACTTC	CASSLAGQEETQYF
TRBV3-1/TRBV3-2	.	TRBJ1-4	TGTGCCAGCAGCCAACAACTTAATGAAAAACTGTTTTTT	CASSQQLNEKLFF
TRBV19	.	TRBJ1-2	TGTGCCAGTAGTCCGGGAGTCTATGGCTACACCTTC	CASSPGVYGYTF
TRBV7-6	TRBD1	TRBJ2-6	TGTGCCAGCAGCTTATTGGCCCCGGGACAGGGAATGGCGCGGGGGGCCAACGTCCTGACTTTC	CASSLLAPGQGMARGANVLTF
TRBV3-1/TRBV3-2	TRBD2	TRBJ2-1	TGTGCCAGCAGCCAGGGACTAGCGGGAGCCGTGAACAATGAGCAGTTCTTC	CASSQGLAGAVNNEQFF
TRBV5-4	.	TRBJ2-7	TGTGCCAGCAGCTTCGGCGGCAGACCCTACGAGCAGTACTTC	CASSFGGRPYEQYF
TRBV29-1	TRBD2	TRBJ2-3	TGCAGCGTTGAGGGGAGCGGGGGGGCCACAGATACGCAGTATTTT	CSVEGSGGATDTQYF
TRBV15	TRBD1	TRBJ1-4	TGTGCCACCAGCGCGGACAGGGGGCTTGAAAAACTGTTTTTT	CATSADRGLEKLFF
TRBV19	.	TRBJ1-2	TGTGCCAGTAGTATAGCAGGCAGGATAGCGGGCTACACCTTC	CASSIAGRIAGYTF
TRBV5-6	.	TRBJ1-6	TGTGCCAGCAATCTAGGAGGATTTGATTCACCCCTCCACTTT	CASNLGGFDSPLHF
TRBV28	.	TRBJ2-4	TGTGCCAGCAGTTCTCCCCTTCGGAACAGTGGATCGAAAAACATTCAGTACTTC	CASSSPLRNSGSKNIQYF
TRBV3-1/TRBV3-2	.	TRBJ1-6	TGTGCCAGCAGCCCCACATCGTTTAATTCACCCCTCCACTTT	CASSPTSFNSPLHF
TRBV5-5	.	TRBJ1-4	TGTGCCAGCAGCGTTTATTCGACGGGTGGGGAAAAACTGTTTTTT	CASSVYSTGGEKLFF
TRBV5-8	.	TRBJ1-6	TGTGCCAGCAGCACGACCGGGAGCTCCTATAATTCACCCCTCCACTTT	CASSTTGSSYNSPLHF
TRBV12-3/TRBV12-4	.	TRBJ2-7	TGTGCCAGCAGTTTACGGGTCTCCTACGAGCAGTACTTC	CASSLRVSYEQYF
TRBV18	.	TRBJ2-2	TGTGCCAGCTCACCACGGTCGTCGGGGAACACCGGGGAGCTGTTTTTT	CASSPRSSGNTGELFF
TRBV7-9	.	TRBJ1-2	TGTGCCAGCAGCTTTGGTGGACTAAACTATGGCTACACCTTC	CASSFGGLNYGYTF
TRBV5-4	.	TRBJ2-4	TGTGCCAGCAGCGTCCGGACGAGGGAGGACATTCAGTACTTC	CASSVRTREDIQYF
TRBV3-1/TRBV3-2	.	TRBJ1-1	TGTGCCAGCAGCCCACTTGGTGAATCGCGGGGCGCTTTCTTT	CASSPLGESRGAFF
TRBV18	.	TRBJ1-2	TGTGCCAGCTCACCCCAGCAGCGCCCTAACTATGGCTACACCTTC	CASSPQQRPNYGYTF